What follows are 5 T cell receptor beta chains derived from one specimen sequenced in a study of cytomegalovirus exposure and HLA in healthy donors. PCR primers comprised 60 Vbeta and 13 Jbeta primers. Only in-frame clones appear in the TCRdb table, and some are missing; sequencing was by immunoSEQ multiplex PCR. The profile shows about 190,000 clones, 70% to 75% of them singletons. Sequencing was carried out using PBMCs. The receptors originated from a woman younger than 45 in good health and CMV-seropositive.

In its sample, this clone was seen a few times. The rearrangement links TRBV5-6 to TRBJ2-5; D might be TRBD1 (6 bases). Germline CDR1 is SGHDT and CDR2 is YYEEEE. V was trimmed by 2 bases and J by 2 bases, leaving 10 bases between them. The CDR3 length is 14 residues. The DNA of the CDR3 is TGTGCCAGCAGCTTTCAGGGGAGACAAGAGACCCAGTACTTC. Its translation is CASSFQGRQETQYF. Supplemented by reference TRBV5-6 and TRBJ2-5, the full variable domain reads DAGVTQSPTHLIKTRGQQVTLRCSPKSGHDTVSWYQQALGQGPQFIFQYYEEEERQRGNFPDRFSGHQFPNYSSELNVNALLLGDSALYLCASSFQGRQETQYFGPGTRLLVL.

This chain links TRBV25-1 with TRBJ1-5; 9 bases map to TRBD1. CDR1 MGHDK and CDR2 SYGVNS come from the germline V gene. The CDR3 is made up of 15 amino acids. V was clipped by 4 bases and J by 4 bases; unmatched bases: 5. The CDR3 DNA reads TGTGCCAGCAGTGGTGGGACAGGGAGGAATCAGCCCCAGCATTTT. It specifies CASSGGTGRNQPQHF.

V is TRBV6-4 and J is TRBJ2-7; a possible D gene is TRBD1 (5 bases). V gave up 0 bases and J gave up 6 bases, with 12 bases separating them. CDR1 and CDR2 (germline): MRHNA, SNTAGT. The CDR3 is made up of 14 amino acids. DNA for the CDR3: TGTGCCAGCAGTGACTCTGACAGCTCGGCCGAGCAGTACTTC. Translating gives CASSDSDSSAEQYF.

CDR3 DNA sequence: TGTGCCAGCAGACGGGACAGACAATCAAACAATGAGCAGTTCTTC. This codes for CASRRDRQSNNEQFF. The rearrangement joins TRBV6-6 to TRBJ2-1, with TRBD1 matching over 7 bases. This CDR3 contains 15 residues. V lost 6 bases to trimming and J lost 5 bases; unmatched junction nucleotides: 10. Germline CDR1 is MNHNY and CDR2 is SVGAGI (reference sequence).

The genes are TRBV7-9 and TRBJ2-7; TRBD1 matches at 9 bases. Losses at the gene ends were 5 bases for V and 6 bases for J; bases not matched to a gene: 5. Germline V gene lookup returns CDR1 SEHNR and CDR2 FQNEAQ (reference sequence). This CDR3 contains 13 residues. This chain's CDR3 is CASSPGQGTEQYF. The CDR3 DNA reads TGTGCCAGCAGCCCGGGACAGGGAACCGAGCAGTACTTC.